One and the same sample provided the 28 T cell receptor beta chains below, sequenced in a study of T cell responses to AZD1222 COVID-19 vaccine. Sequencing used immunoSEQ multiplex PCR; TCRdb keeps in-frame clones, though not all of them. In the table there are some 110,000 clones, more than 70% of which are singletons. The sequencing used peripheral blood, collected 28 days after the second AZD1222 dose. These receptors were collected from an adult who received the AZD1222 COVID-19 vaccine.

The chain has TRBV7-9 and TRBJ1-1, with 9 bases fitting TRBD1. V lost 5 bases and J lost 5; bases outside the gene matches: 12. Germline V gene lookup returns CDR1 SEHNR and CDR2 FQNEAQ (reference sequence). This CDR3 spans 16 amino acids. The CDR3 protein is CASSRGQGMRVTEAFF. Written as DNA, the CDR3 is TGTGCCAGCAGCCGAGGACAGGGGATGAGGGTTACTGAAGCTTTCTTT.

The V gene is TRBV15, the J gene TRBJ2-3, with D maybe TRBD1 (5 bases). There are 12 residues in the CDR3. V was clipped by 4 bases and J by 4 bases, with 6 bases between them. The V gene's germline CDR1 is LNHNV and CDR2 YYDKDF (reference sequence). CDR3 sequence reads: CATSKGSDTQYF. CDR3 DNA: TGTGCCACCAGCAAGGGGTCAGATACGCAGTATTTT.

V and J are TRBV4-3 and TRBJ2-5; D perhaps matches TRBD2 (6 bases). The CDR3 has 13 amino acids. The germline gives CDR1 LGHNA, CDR2 YSLEER. Deletions cut 10 bases from V and 4 bases from J, with 16 bases between. The CDR3 loop reads CAIARGLGETQYF. Here the CDR3 DNA reads TGCGCCATTGCCCGGGGGTTAGGAGAGACCCAGTACTTC.

This clone was found a few times. The chain uses TRBV9 and TRBJ1-6; D remains ambiguous. The germline gives CDR1 SGDLS, CDR2 YYNGEE. CDR3 length: 12 residues. With 7 bases removed from V and 8 bases from J, the gap between germline ends came to 10 bases. The CDR3 loop reads CASGSSDSPLHF. For the CDR3, the DNA is TGTGCCAGCGGGAGTTCAGATTCACCCCTCCACTTT. The full variable domain, in which reference TRBV9 and TRBJ1-6 provide the parts outside the CDR3, is DSGVTQTPKHLITATGQRVTLRCSPRSGDLSVYWYQQSLDQGLQFLIQYYNGEERAKGNILERFSAQQFPDLHSELNLSSLELGDSALYFCASGSSDSPLHFGNGTRLTVT.

This clone was counted a single time. CDR3 DNA: TGTGCCATCAGTGATCGGCAGAACATGAACACTGAAGCTTTCTTT. Its protein product is CAISDRQNMNTEAFF. The V gene is TRBV10-3, the J gene TRBJ1-1; D gene uncertain. Germline-derived CDR1 and CDR2 are ENHRY and SYGVKD. The V gene lost 3 bases and the J gene lost 0 bases, with 11 bases spanning the gap. This CDR3 spans 15 amino acids.

The chain combines TRBV29-1 with TRBJ1-2, with TRBD1 matching over 10 bases. Germline lookup yields CDR1 SQVTM and CDR2 ANQGSEA. J lost 4 bases, V lost 3 bases, and 2 bases had no gene match. The CDR3 runs 13 residues. CDR3 protein: CSVEDRGGYGYTF. CDR3 bases: TGCAGCGTTGAGGACAGGGGGGGCTATGGCTACACCTTC. Looking up the rest from reference TRBV29-1 and TRBJ1-2 gives the full variable domain: SAVISQKPSRDICQRGTSLTIQCQVDSQVTMMFWYRQQPGQSLTLIATANQGSEATYESGFVIDKFPISRPNLTFSTLTVSNMSPEDSSIYLCSVEDRGGYGYTFGSGTRLTVV.

This clone was recorded once. The chain couples TRBV19 to TRBJ1-5, with TRBD1 identical over 10 bases. The CDR3 sequence is 14 residues long. Germline V gene lookup returns CDR1 LNHDA and CDR2 SQIVND (reference sequence). The V gene end was trimmed by 7 bases and the J gene end by 5 bases; junction bases not matched to a gene: 5. CDR3 nucleotides: TGTGCCAGTATAGCGGACAGGGGGGATCAGCCCCAGCATTTT. Protein sequence: CASIADRGDQPQHF.

V is TRBV5-4 and J is TRBJ1-6; D is unclear. CDR3 size: 15 residues. Trimming pared 3 bases from V and 7 bases from J, leaving 14 bases between. CDR1 is SGHNT and CDR2 is YYREEE in the germline V gene (reference sequence). CDR3 region: CASSYPGGPNSPLHF. In DNA form, the CDR3 reads TGTGCCAGCAGCTACCCTGGCGGACCCAATTCACCCCTCCACTTT.

V gene TRBV18 combines with J gene TRBJ2-2, with a possible D match to TRBD1 (6 bases). The germline V gene has CDR1 KGHSH and CDR2 LQKENI. CDR3 length equals 15 residues. V lost 2 bases and J 3 bases, leaving 10 bases between the germline ends. In nucleotides, the CDR3 is TGTGCCAGCTCACCAGGGACAACGGACACCGGGGAGCTGTTTTTT. Its translation is CASSPGTTDTGELFF.

The sample holds one count of this clone. This chain uses TRBV29-1 with TRBJ2-1, with 7 positions matching TRBD2. Germline V gene data show CDR1 as SQVTM and CDR2 as ANQGSEA. The trim removed 6 bases at V and 4 bases at J, leaving 12 bases unmatched. The CDR3 sequence is 15 residues long. The CDR3 loop reads CSVPDGAGLYNEQFF. The DNA for the CDR3 is TGCAGCGTCCCCGATGGAGCGGGGTTATACAATGAGCAGTTCTTC.

The V gene is TRBV7-3, the J gene TRBJ1-2; D unclear. The ends were cut back, 5 bases at V and 6 bases at J, with 13 bases in the middle. The CDR3 has 13 residues. The germline gives CDR1 SGHTA, CDR2 FQGTGA. CDR3: CASSNSVRDGYTF. The CDR3 DNA reads TGTGCCAGCAGCAACAGCGTGCGGGATGGCTACACCTTC. Filled out from reference TRBV7-3 and TRBJ1-2, the complete variable domain reads GAGVSQTPSNKVTEKGKYVELRCDPISGHTALYWYRQSLGQGPEFLIYFQGTGAADDSGLPNDRFFAVRPEGSVSTLKIQRTERGDSAVYLCASSNSVRDGYTFGSGTRLTVV.

CDR3 sequence reads: CASSWNPAKNIQYF. CDR3 bases: TGTGCCAGCAGTTGGAACCCAGCCAAAAACATTCAGTACTTC. J is TRBJ2-4 and V is TRBV6-5; D uncertain. Germline V gives CDR1 MNHEY, CDR2 SVGAGI. The germline V and J ends were trimmed by 4 bases and 0 bases, with 7 bases remaining between them. The CDR3 totals 14 residues.

In this sample, this clone turned up a few times. The CDR3 region has the DNA TGTGCCAGCCGGCGGGGTCTCACTGAAGCTTTCTTT. Amino acid sequence: CASRRGLTEAFF. V and J are TRBV11-2 and TRBJ1-1, with no clear D. V was shortened by 8 bases and J by 4 bases, with 11 bases between the two germline ends. The germline V gene encodes CDR1 SGHAT and CDR2 FQNNGV. This CDR3 contains 12 residues. The full variable domain, in which reference TRBV11-2 and TRBJ1-1 provide the parts outside the CDR3, is EAGVAQSPRYKIIEKRQSVAFWCNPISGHATLYWYQQILGQGPKLLIQFQNNGVVDDSQLPKDRFSAERLKGVDSTLKIQPAKLEDSAVYLCASRRGLTEAFFGQGTRLTVV.

V gene TRBV5-5 combines with J gene TRBJ1-1; no definite D call. V was shortened by 0 bases and J by 0 bases, with 9 bases between the two germline ends. CDR1 and CDR2 from the germline V gene are SGHKS and YYEKEE (reference sequence). CDR3 length: 15 amino acids. The chain's CDR3 is CASSLDPLMNTEAFF. In DNA form, the CDR3 reads TGTGCCAGCAGCTTGGACCCACTCATGAACACTGAAGCTTTCTTT.

This clone was picked up a small number of times. Germline is not matched at one junction end, which may reflect a read error. The chain recombines TRBV7-7 with TRBJ2-5; unclear D gene. The CDR3 runs to 16 residues. The germline V gene encodes CDR1 SSHAT and CDR2 FNYEAQ (reference sequence). The CDR3: CASSSGRLVRLETQYF. DNA for the CDR3: TGTGCTAGCAGCTCTGGGCGGCTAGTTAGGTTGGAGACCCAGTACTTC.

This clone was seen only a few times. This chain uses TRBV7-2 with TRBJ2-1, with 7 nucleotides matching TRBD1. Germline V gene data show CDR1 as SGHTA and CDR2 as FQGNSA. J gave up 9 bases and V 1 base, and 6 bases lay outside the gene matches. CDR3 length: 14 amino acids. CDR3 sequence reads: CASSLVGGSSEQFF. In nucleotides, the CDR3 is TGTGCCAGCAGCTTAGTAGGGGGCTCGAGTGAGCAGTTCTTC.

This rearrangement joins TRBV6-5 to TRBJ2-1, with 7 bases lining up with TRBD1. Germline trimming cut 0 bases from V and 6 bases from J; bases unmatched to any gene: 2. The germline gives CDR1 MNHEY, CDR2 SVGAGI. The CDR3 sequence is 14 residues long. The CDR3 region is CASSYSDRVNEQFF. CDR3 DNA: TGTGCCAGCAGTTACTCCGACAGGGTCAATGAGCAGTTCTTC.

The gene calls are TRBV6-6 and TRBJ1-2, with D hard to call. The CDR3 has 13 amino acids. Per germline, CDR1 MNHNY and CDR2 SVGAGI (reference sequence). Trimming took off 5 bases at V and 4 bases at J, with 11 bases between the two ends. The CDR3 bases are TGTGCCAGCAGTCAAGACGGGATCTATGGCTACACCTTC. Protein product: CASSQDGIYGYTF.

CDR3 protein: CASSLRTRNYNEQFF. In DNA form, the CDR3 reads TGCGCCAGCAGCTTGAGAACTAGAAACTACAATGAGCAGTTCTTC. The chain recombines TRBV5-1 with TRBJ2-1, with D tentatively TRBD2 (5 bases). Trimming stripped 1 base from V and 3 bases from J, with 11 bases between. The V gene's germline CDR1 is SGHRS and CDR2 YFSETQ. The CDR3 sequence is 15 residues long.

The CDR3 loop reads CASSLLQGERNEKLFF. The CDR3 DNA follows: TGCGCCAGCAGCTTGTTACAGGGAGAACGGAATGAAAAACTGTTTTTT. This chain links TRBV5-1 with TRBJ1-4; tentative D call: TRBD1 (6 bases). V lost 1 base and J lost 5, with 15 bases in between. Germline values: CDR1 SGHRS, CDR2 YFSETQ. This CDR3 has 16 amino acids.

The J gene is TRBJ2-7, the V gene TRBV9, with 13 positions matching TRBD2. With V trimmed by 4 bases and J by 7 bases, 8 bases remained unmatched. The germline gives CDR1 SGDLS, CDR2 YYNGEE. The CDR3 extends over 15 amino acids. Here the CDR3 DNA reads TGTGCCAGCAGCCCCCCCGGGACTAGCGGGGTGGAGCAGTACTTC. The encoded protein is CASSPPGTSGVEQYF.

The chain is built from TRBV4-1 and TRBJ1-2, with 7 bases identical to TRBD1. The CDR3 has 15 residues. In germline, CDR1 is MGHRA, CDR2 YSYEKL. Unmatched junction bases numbered 3, after V lost 0 bases and J lost 2 bases. The CDR3 nucleotides read TGCGCCAGCAGCCAAGAAAGAGGGGGCAACTATGGCTACACCTTC. Translation: CASSQERGGNYGYTF.

This rearrangement joins TRBV5-1 to TRBJ1-2; D call uncertain. V dropped 0 bases and J dropped 8 bases, with 8 bases sitting between them. This CDR3 region has 12 residues. The V gene's germline CDR1 is SGHRS and CDR2 YFSETQ. CDR3 DNA sequence: TGCGCCAGCAGCTTGGGCCGTGAGGGCTACACCTTC. Its protein is CASSLGREGYTF.

This rearrangement joins TRBV19 to TRBJ1-2, with unresolved D. The CDR3 is 16 amino acids. With 3 bases removed from V and 2 bases from J, the gap between germline ends came to 16 bases. Germline CDR1 LNHDA, CDR2 SQIVND (reference sequence). The CDR3 sequence: CASSIPPGRRNYGYTF. The CDR3 DNA is TGTGCCAGTAGTATCCCCCCCGGACGACGAAACTATGGCTACACCTTC.

The CDR3, as DNA: TGCGCCAGCAGCTTGGGTCTAGCGGGGGGCCCTCGGGCCGAGCAGTACTTC. Its translation: CASSLGLAGGPRAEQYF. The chain joins TRBV5-1 to TRBJ2-7, with 11 positions matching TRBD2. In germline, CDR1 is SGHRS, CDR2 YFSETQ. J gave up 6 bases and V 0 bases, and 11 bases lay outside the gene matches. This CDR3 region has 17 residues.

The V and J genes are TRBV9 and TRBJ2-1; D is perhaps TRBD1 or TRBD2 (6 bases each). The CDR3 has 13 residues. Germline CDR1 SGDLS, CDR2 YYNGEE. Trimming left V 7 bases short and J 8 bases short, with 16 bases between. CDR3 loop: CASAGGARDEQFF. CDR3 DNA sequence: TGTGCCAGCGCCGGGGGCGCCCGGGATGAGCAGTTCTTC.

This rearrangement joins TRBV5-6 to TRBJ1-1; D is possibly TRBD1 (5 bases). This CDR3 contains 15 residues. CDR1 SGHDT and CDR2 YYEEEE come from the germline V gene. The V gene lost 4 bases and the J gene lost 2 bases, with 15 bases spanning the gap. CDR3 sequence reads: CASSVNQGLNTEAFF. The CDR3 bases are TGTGCCAGCAGCGTCAACCAGGGCCTCAACACTGAAGCTTTCTTT. The full variable domain, in which reference TRBV5-6 and TRBJ1-1 provide the parts outside the CDR3, is DAGVTQSPTHLIKTRGQQVTLRCSPKSGHDTVSWYQQALGQGPQFIFQYYEEEERQRGNFPDRFSGHQFPNYSSELNVNALLLGDSALYLCASSVNQGLNTEAFFGQGTRLTVV.

This rearrangement joins TRBV7-8 to TRBJ2-7; 8 nucleotides align to TRBD1. J gave up 3 bases and V 8 bases, and 15 bases lay outside the gene matches. CDR3 length equals 16 residues. Germline V gene data show CDR1 as SGHVS and CDR2 as FQNEAQ. CDR3 residues: CASGIRRGTGNYEQYF. As DNA, the CDR3 is TGTGCCAGCGGTATCCGGAGGGGGACAGGAAACTACGAGCAGTACTTC.